Presented here are 22 T cell receptor beta chains from one specimen sequenced in a study of post-analysis software for immune sequencing data. Whole-study findings and limits: Higher frequency in patients than in controls was seen for about five TRBV segments, with TRBV5-6, TRBV5-1 and TRBV20-1 among them.

Unique molecular identifiers tagged the TCR beta cDNA libraries. Each CDR3 protein gets one entry after TCRdb re-called the PCR reads with MiXCR. In the table there are about 770,000 distinct CDR3 sequences, roughly 50% of which are singletons. No antigen has been identified for these receptors. Input material: blood. The receptors originated from a girl aged 5-17 years with multiple sclerosis.

J is TRBJ1-2 and V is TRBV5-1; TRBD1 matches at 7 bases. The germline gives CDR1 SGHRS, CDR2 YFSETQ. V lost 6 bases to trimming and J lost 3 bases; unmatched junction nucleotides: 8. The CDR3 runs 14 residues. The CDR3 sequence is CASTNRQGDYGYTF. CDR3 bases: TGCGCCAGCACAAACCGACAGGGCGACTATGGCTACACCTTC.

A note on this clonotype: Given a much more abundant clone one base away, this may be a read error. The J gene is TRBJ2-2, the V gene TRBV6-1; the D gene is possibly TRBD2 (5 bases). The CDR3 totals 13 residues. Germline V gives CDR1 MNHNS, CDR2 SASEGT. V dropped 6 bases and J dropped 5 bases, with 10 bases sitting between them. The CDR3 bases are TGTGCCAGCAGATTATCGGGAACCGGGGAGCTGTTTTTT. It specifies CASRLSGTGELFF.

This clonotype has only a few counts. The J gene is TRBJ2-7, the V gene TRBV25-1; tentative D call: TRBD1 (6 bases). Germline V gene data show CDR1 as MGHDK and CDR2 as SYGVNS. The CDR3 sequence is 12 residues long. The V end lost 4 bases, the J end lost 9 bases, and 13 bases lay between the germline ends. The CDR3 sequence: CASSGGTKRQYF. The CDR3 coding sequence is TGTGCCAGCAGTGGGGGGACAAAGCGGCAGTACTTC.

V gene TRBV10-3 combines with J gene TRBJ1-2; D gene unclear. Germline V lookup: CDR1 ENHRY, CDR2 SYGVKD. V was clipped by 6 bases and J by 3 bases, with 14 bases between them. This CDR3 has 14 residues. The CDR3 DNA follows: TGTGCCATCAGGGCGGCTGGAGGAGACTATGGCTACACCTTC. Translated: CAIRAAGGDYGYTF.

The chain recombines TRBV7-2 with TRBJ2-1; 8 bases fit TRBD1. Per the germline V gene, CDR1 is SGHTA and CDR2 is FQGNSA. The ends lost 1 base at V and 15 bases at J; junction bases unmatched: 14. The length of the CDR3 is 15 residues. CDR3 nucleotides: TGTGCCAGCAGCTTAGAAGGGGCAGGGGGCGCTTCCACGTTCTTC. Protein product: CASSLEGAGGASTFF. Combining the CDR3 with reference TRBV7-2 and TRBJ2-1 gives the whole variable domain GAGVSQSPSNKVTEKGKDVELRCDPISGHTALYWYRQSLGQGLEFLIYFQGNSAPDKSGLPSDRFSAERTGGSVSTLTIQRTQQEDSAVYLCASSLEGAGGASTFFGPGTRLTVL.

The chain joins TRBV20-1 to TRBJ2-7; TRBD1 agrees at 7 bases. This CDR3 has 12 residues. Germline V lookup: CDR1 DFQATT, CDR2 SNEGSKA (reference sequence). With 5 bases clipped from V and 6 bases from J, the junction kept 7 bases outside the gene matches. The CDR3 region has the DNA TGCAGTGCTTTCCAGGGGGTTGGCGAGCAGTACTTC. Its protein product is CSAFQGVGEQYF.

The rearrangement uses TRBV7-3 and TRBJ2-1, with 8 bases lining up with TRBD2. The V segment lost 5 bases and the J segment 9 bases; nucleotides outside the gene matches: 12. This CDR3 is 15 amino acids long. Germline V gene data show CDR1 as SGHTA and CDR2 as FQGTGA. In DNA, the CDR3 is TGTGCCAGCAGCCCAATGGGACTAGGCGTCGGTGAGCAGTTCTTC. Amino acids: CASSPMGLGVGEQFF.

This chain links TRBV7-3 with TRBJ2-1; D not certain. The germline gives CDR1 SGHTA, CDR2 FQGTGA. The germline V and J ends were trimmed by 2 bases and 5 bases, with 7 bases remaining between them. There are 13 residues in the CDR3. The CDR3 DNA is TGTGCCAGCAGCTTATTGGGGAACAATGAGCAGTTCTTC. Translating gives CASSLLGNNEQFF.

The CDR3 spells CASGLSYTEAFF. The CDR3, as DNA: TGTGCCAGCGGACTCTCGTACACTGAAGCTTTCTTT. The chain has TRBV27 and TRBJ1-1, with D unclear. Trimming took 8 bases from V and 3 from J, leaving 10 bases between them. CDR3 size: 12 residues. Germline V gene data show CDR1 as MNHEY and CDR2 as SMNVEV (reference sequence).

The V call is TRBV29-1, the J call TRBJ1-1; no clear D. Deletions cut 4 bases from V and 4 bases from J, with 16 bases between. CDR1 and CDR2 from the germline V gene are SQVTM and ANQGSEA. The CDR3 spans 14 residues. CDR3 region: CSVVAPAESTEAFF. The CDR3, as DNA: TGCAGCGTTGTTGCTCCGGCGGAAAGCACTGAAGCTTTCTTT. Filled out from reference TRBV29-1 and TRBJ1-1, the complete variable domain reads SAVISQKPSRDICQRGTSLTIQCQVDSQVTMMFWYRQQPGQSLTLIATANQGSEATYESGFVIDKFPISRPNLTFSTLTVSNMSPEDSSIYLCSVVAPAESTEAFFGQGTRLTVV.

The V call is TRBV9, the J call TRBJ2-1; 7 positions agree with TRBD2. This CDR3 is built from 15 residues. The germline gives CDR1 SGDLS, CDR2 YYNGEE. With 4 bases clipped from V and 4 bases from J, the junction kept 8 bases outside the gene matches. The DNA of the CDR3 is TGTGCCAGCAGCCCAGGGCCTAGCGGATACAATGAGCAGTTCTTC. This encodes CASSPGPSGYNEQFF.

This CDR3 reads CASSYSYGHEQYF. Here the CDR3 DNA reads TGTGCCAGCAGTTATTCTTACGGCCACGAGCAGTACTTC. The J gene is TRBJ2-5, the V gene TRBV6-6; no firm D call. The tail of the sequence fits TRBJ2-7 better, so the J call may be wrong. The CDR3 spans 13 residues. In germline, CDR1 is MNHNY, CDR2 SVGAGI (reference sequence).

V is TRBV12-3 or TRBV12-4 and J is TRBJ2-2; perhaps TRBD1 as D (5 bases). This CDR3 is built from 17 residues. The ends were cut back, 2 bases at V and 1 base at J, with 14 bases in the middle. Here the CDR3 reads CASSLLSQGRNTGELFF. DNA for the CDR3: TGTGCCAGCAGTTTACTGTCGCAGGGAAGGAACACCGGGGAGCTGTTTTTT.

J is TRBJ1-1 and V is TRBV29-1; D is perhaps TRBD1 (6 bases). CDR1 is SQVTM and CDR2 is ANQGSEA in the germline V gene. The germline V and J ends were trimmed by 5 bases and 4 bases, with 11 bases remaining between them. The CDR3 runs to 12 residues. The CDR3 protein is CSVNRVGTEAFF. The CDR3 DNA reads as TGCAGCGTTAACAGGGTAGGCACTGAAGCTTTCTTT.

V is TRBV5-6 and J is TRBJ2-5, with 7 bases matching TRBD1. Germline CDR1 reads SGHDT; CDR2 reads YYEEEE. There are 15 residues in the CDR3. Germline trimming cut 3 bases from V and 3 bases from J; bases unmatched to any gene: 8. CDR3 residues: CASSSRQGWEETQYF. Written as DNA, the CDR3 is TGTGCCAGCAGCTCCCGACAGGGTTGGGAAGAGACCCAGTACTTC.

This chain uses TRBV29-1 with TRBJ1-2; 8 bases match TRBD1. Germline V gene lookup returns CDR1 SQVTM and CDR2 ANQGSEA. After removal of 7 bases from V and 5 bases from J, the junction contained 6 bases not matched to a gene. The CDR3 sequence is 12 residues long. The CDR3 coding sequence is TGCAGCGCCGCGACAGGGGAGTATGGCTACACCTTC. It yields the protein CSAATGEYGYTF.

This rearrangement joins TRBV12-5 to TRBJ2-3; 14 bases align to TRBD2. Germline loops: CDR1 LGHNT, CDR2 FRNRAP. V shed 1 base, J shed 4 bases, and the junction held 7 bases outside the gene matches. This CDR3 spans 18 amino acids. Here the CDR3 reads CASGLAGTSGSSADTQYF. CDR3 bases: TGTGCTAGTGGTTTGGCCGGGACTAGCGGGAGTAGTGCAGATACGCAGTATTTT.

This clonotype was seen a handful of times. The J gene is TRBJ2-7, the V gene TRBV13, with TRBD2 matching 10 bases. Germline CDR1 and CDR2: PRHDT and FYEKMQ (reference sequence). V lost 5 bases and J lost 4; bases outside the gene matches: 11. CDR3 length: 16 residues. In DNA, the CDR3 is TGTGCCAGCAGCCCGCCTCAGGCTAGCGGGAGATACGAGCAGTACTTC. Translation: CASSPPQASGRYEQYF.

For this clonotype: One junction end does not reproduce the germline sequence, and a read error may be involved. The rearrangement uses TRBV10-3 and TRBJ1-4, with 8 bases that match TRBD1. Germline V CDR1 and CDR2: ENHRY, SYGVKD. The CDR3 is 15 amino acids. As DNA, the CDR3 is TGTGCCATCAGCTCCGACAGGGGCGGGGATGAAAAACGGTTTTTT. Protein product: CAISSDRGGDEKRFF.

The chain joins TRBV12-3 or TRBV12-4 to TRBJ2-7; 8 nucleotides match TRBD1. V trimming: 1 base; J trimming: 12 bases; junction bases outside the gene matches: 5. The CDR3 runs 12 residues. CDR3 sequence: CASSLGDRRPYF. The CDR3 region has the DNA TGTGCCAGCAGTTTAGGGGACAGGCGCCCGTACTTC.

The rearrangement uses TRBV29-1 and TRBJ1-2; D is possibly TRBD1 (5 bases). The V end was cut by 4 bases, the J end by 6 bases, with 12 bases between. The germline V gene encodes CDR1 SQVTM and CDR2 ANQGSEA. The CDR3 consists of 12 residues. Here the CDR3 DNA reads TGCAGCGTTGCCAAGACAGTCAATGGCTACACCTTC. It yields the protein CSVAKTVNGYTF.

This clonotype was observed many times. CDR3 DNA: TGTGCCAGCAGTTACGGCGGGAAAGAGACCCAGTACTTC. It specifies CASSYGGKETQYF. This sequence joins TRBV6-2 or TRBV6-3 and TRBJ2-5, with TRBD2 as a possible D gene (6 bases). CDR3 size: 13 residues. CDR1 is MNHEY and CDR2 is SVGEGT in the germline V gene. V was shortened by 2 bases and J by 3 bases, with 7 bases between the two germline ends.